This TCR beta chain is drawn from a study of identical twins. Each CDR3 protein gets one entry after TCRdb re-called the 5' RACE reads with MiXCR. The table records more than 650 distinct CDR3 sequences, roughly 61% of them present only once. V lost 1 base and J 2 bases, leaving 7 bases between the germline ends. Looked up from germline, CDR1 is MGHRA and CDR2 is YSYEKL. This CDR3 spans 14 amino acids. This receptor was taken from a woman aged 18-29 years in good health. This table probably holds off-target reads from a library built for another chain. The sample was CD4+ T cells sorted from blood. The genes are TRBV4-1 and TRBJ2-3; unclear D gene. The CDR3 DNA sequence: TGCGCCAGCAGCCAAGGACTCTCCACAGATACGCAGTATTTT. Amino acids: CASSQGLSTDTQYF.